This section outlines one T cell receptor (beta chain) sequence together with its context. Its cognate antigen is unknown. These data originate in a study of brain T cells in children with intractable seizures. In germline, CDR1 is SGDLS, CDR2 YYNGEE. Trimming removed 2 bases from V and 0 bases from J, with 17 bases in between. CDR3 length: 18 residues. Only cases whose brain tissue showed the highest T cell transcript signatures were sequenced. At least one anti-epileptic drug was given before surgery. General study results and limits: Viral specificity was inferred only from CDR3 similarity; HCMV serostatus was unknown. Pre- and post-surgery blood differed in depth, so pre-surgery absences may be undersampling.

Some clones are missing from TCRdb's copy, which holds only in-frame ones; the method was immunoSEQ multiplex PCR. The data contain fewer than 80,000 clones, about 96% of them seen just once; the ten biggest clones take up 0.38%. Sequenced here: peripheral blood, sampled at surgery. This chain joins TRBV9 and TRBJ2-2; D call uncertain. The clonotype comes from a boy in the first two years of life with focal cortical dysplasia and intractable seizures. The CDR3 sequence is CASSVSPMVATNTGELFF. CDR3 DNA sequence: TGTGCCAGCAGCGTCTCCCCAATGGTAGCTACGAACACCGGGGAGCTGTTTTTT.